One sample yielded the 20 T cell receptor beta chains listed below, sequenced in a study of a mutant IDH1 vaccine in newly diagnosed glioma. Specified time point: baseline, week 1 (first vaccination visit). The sample's treatment: pre-vaccination baseline after standard-of-care therapy. The protocol was immunoSEQ multiplex PCR, while the TCRdb copy is restricted to in-frame clones and leaves out a portion. The sample has around 87,000 clones, 83% seen once. The specimen comprised PBMCs, sampled from a glioma patient treated with radiotherapy, temozolomide or both. These receptors were taken from a woman aged 45-65 years with glioma.

The rearrangement uses TRBV30 and TRBJ1-2, with TRBD1 as a possible D gene (6 bases). Germline V gene data show CDR1 as GTSNPN and CDR2 as SVGIG (reference sequence). The ends were cut back, 0 bases at V and 4 bases at J, with 9 bases in the middle. The CDR3 runs 13 residues. This CDR3 reads CAWSVQGGYGYTF. The CDR3 bases are TGTGCCTGGAGTGTACAGGGCGGCTATGGCTACACCTTC.

CDR3 nucleotide sequence: TGTGCCAGCAGTTATTCGGACAGGGCGCGCGAGCAGTACTTC. Amino acid sequence: CASSYSDRAREQYF. The rearrangement uses TRBV6-6 and TRBJ2-7, with 8 bases aligning to TRBD1. The CDR3 contains 14 residues. The V gene's germline CDR1 is MNHNY and CDR2 SVGAGI (reference sequence). Losses at the gene ends were 3 bases for V and 6 bases for J; bases not matched to a gene: 7.

V gene TRBV6-5 combines with J gene TRBJ2-5; 9 bases line up with TRBD2. The CDR3 is 15 residues long. Germline V gene data show CDR1 as MNHEY and CDR2 as SVGAGI. After removal of 6 bases from V and 5 bases from J, the junction contained 10 bases not matched to a gene. The CDR3 coding sequence is TGTGCCAGCAGGACTCGCCAGCGGGGGGAGGAGACCCAGTACTTC. Encoded protein: CASRTRQRGEETQYF.

This clone occurred a few times. This chain uses TRBV29-1 with TRBJ1-1; perhaps TRBD1 as D (5 bases). The CDR3 is 13 residues long. V lost 4 bases and J lost 1, with 10 bases in between. CDR1 is SQVTM, CDR2 ANQGSEA, per germline. CDR3 region: CSVAKGENTEAFF. CDR3 DNA: TGCAGCGTTGCCAAAGGGGAGAACACTGAAGCTTTCTTT.

V and J are TRBV27 and TRBJ1-2; TRBD1 might be the D (6 bases). The CDR3 spans 12 residues. Germline V CDR1 and CDR2: MNHEY, SMNVEV (reference sequence). Trimming pared 10 bases from V and 4 bases from J, leaving 13 bases between. The CDR3 sequence is CATLTGRYGYTF. In nucleotides, the CDR3 is TGTGCCACCCTAACAGGGCGCTATGGCTACACCTTC.

The chain couples TRBV6-1 to TRBJ1-6; perhaps TRBD1 as D (6 bases). Trimming stripped 4 bases from V and 0 bases from J, with 16 bases between. Germline CDR1 reads MNHNS; CDR2 reads SASEGT. CDR3 size: 18 residues. The CDR3 spells CASSGGGGVSSYNSPLHF. Here the CDR3 DNA reads TGTGCCAGCAGTGGGGGCGGGGGCGTTAGCTCCTATAATTCACCCCTCCACTTT.

The V call is TRBV4-1, the J call TRBJ1-3; TRBD1 matches at 7 bases. Unmatched junction bases numbered 8, after V lost 0 bases and J lost 0 bases. This CDR3 has 18 amino acids. Germline values: CDR1 MGHRA, CDR2 YSYEKL. In DNA, the CDR3 is TGCGCCAGCAGCCAAGAAGGACAGGTGGTCTACTCTGGAAACACCATATATTTT. It is translated as CASSQEGQVVYSGNTIYF.

The chain employs TRBV9 and TRBJ2-3; TRBD2 matches 7 bases. The CDR3 has 17 amino acids. J lost 2 bases, V lost 4 bases, and 13 bases had no gene match. Germline V gene sequence: CDR1 SGDLS, CDR2 YYNGEE. The CDR3 here is CASSSQLGGTITDTQYF. As DNA, the CDR3 is TGTGCCAGCAGCTCCCAATTGGGCGGGACTATCACAGATACGCAGTATTTT.

This chain joins TRBV4-2 and TRBJ1-4, with D hard to call. Germline-derived CDR1 and CDR2 are LGHNA and YNFKEQ. This CDR3 is 18 amino acids long. With 0 bases removed from V and 8 bases from J, the gap between germline ends came to 22 bases. CDR3 region: CASSQDPTGGIRSEKLFF. The CDR3 DNA is TGTGCCAGCAGCCAAGACCCCACCGGAGGGATAAGATCAGAAAAACTGTTTTTT.

The chain employs TRBV5-5 and TRBJ2-2; unclear D gene. The CDR3 is 14 amino acids. Per germline, CDR1 SGHKS and CDR2 YYEKEE (reference sequence). Trimming took 2 bases from V and 5 from J, leaving 10 bases between them. The CDR3 reads CASSFSSATGELFF. As DNA, the CDR3 is TGTGCCAGCAGCTTCTCCAGTGCAACCGGGGAGCTGTTTTTT.

V is TRBV6-6 and J is TRBJ2-3; D gene unclear. V gave up 4 bases and J gave up 2 bases, with 1 base separating them. Germline V gives CDR1 MNHNY, CDR2 SVGAGI (reference sequence). The CDR3 runs 11 residues. This chain's CDR3 is CASSSTDTQYF. The CDR3 DNA sequence: TGTGCCAGCAGTTCCACAGATACGCAGTATTTT.

The V and J genes are TRBV7-2 and TRBJ2-7; the match to TRBD2 covers 7 bases. Germline lookup yields CDR1 SGHTA and CDR2 FQGNSA. Germline trimming cut 5 bases from V and 0 bases from J; bases unmatched to any gene: 7. The CDR3 runs 15 residues. CDR3 DNA: TGTGCCAGCAGCCGTAGCGGGTCGAGCTCCTACGAGCAGTACTTC. Amino acids: CASSRSGSSSYEQYF.

The J gene is TRBJ1-2, the V gene TRBV29-1; D might be TRBD1 (5 bases). The CDR3 has 14 amino acids. In germline, CDR1 is SQVTM, CDR2 ANQGSEA. The V end was cut by 1 base, the J end by 1 base, with 10 bases between. CDR3 nucleotide sequence: TGCAGCGTTGAAGCCTCAGGGATTAACTATGGCTACACCTTC. Its translation is CSVEASGINYGYTF. The full variable domain, in which reference TRBV29-1 and TRBJ1-2 provide the parts outside the CDR3, is SAVISQKPSRDICQRGTSLTIQCQVDSQVTMMFWYRQQPGQSLTLIATANQGSEATYESGFVIDKFPISRPNLTFSTLTVSNMSPEDSSIYLCSVEASGINYGYTFGSGTRLTVV.

The gene calls are TRBV9 and TRBJ2-2; 7 nucleotides line up with TRBD1. J lost 0 bases, V lost 4 bases, and 6 bases had no gene match. CDR3 length: 16 amino acids. Germline CDR1 is SGDLS and CDR2 is YYNGEE. The CDR3 DNA follows: TGTGCCAGCAGCATCTCCGGGACAGCGAACACCGGGGAGCTGTTTTTT. Translating gives CASSISGTANTGELFF.

V usage is TRBV5-6 and J usage is TRBJ2-7; TRBD2 might be the D (6 bases). V lost 4 bases, J lost 2 bases, and 10 bases lay in between. CDR3 size: 13 residues. Germline CDR1 and CDR2: SGHDT and YYEEEE. The CDR3 reads CASSRRGTYEQYF. The DNA for the CDR3 is TGTGCCAGCAGCCGCCGCGGGACCTACGAGCAGTACTTC. Full variable domain (missing parts from reference TRBV5-6 and TRBJ2-7): DAGVTQSPTHLIKTRGQQVTLRCSPKSGHDTVSWYQQALGQGPQFIFQYYEEEERQRGNFPDRFSGHQFPNYSSELNVNALLLGDSALYLCASSRRGTYEQYFGPGTRLTVT.

The chain links TRBV29-1 to TRBJ2-7; no definite D call. Deletions cut 4 bases from V and 6 bases from J, with 13 bases between. The CDR3 is 12 amino acids. Looked up from germline, CDR1 is SQVTM and CDR2 is ANQGSEA. The CDR3 is CSVAASIGEQYF. CDR3 coding DNA: TGCAGCGTTGCGGCTTCGATCGGCGAGCAGTACTTC.

The rearrangement links TRBV25-1 to TRBJ2-3, with D possibly TRBD2 on 7 matching bases. Germline V gene data show CDR1 as MGHDK and CDR2 as SYGVNS. Trimming stripped 5 bases from V and 2 bases from J, with 14 bases between. The CDR3 has 15 residues. The DNA of the CDR3 is TGTGCCAGCAGTCAACGGGGGGCTAACACAGATACGCAGTATTTT. This translates into CASSQRGANTDTQYF.

The chain recombines TRBV28 with TRBJ1-1; D is undetermined. Germline CDR1 and CDR2: MDHEN and SYDVKM. This CDR3 spans 17 amino acids. V gave up 6 bases and J gave up 0 bases, with 20 bases separating them. The CDR3 DNA follows: TGTGCCAGCAGGAACCCTCAAGGGTTCTACATGAACACTGAAGCTTTCTTT. Its translation: CASRNPQGFYMNTEAFF.

The V gene is TRBV27, the J gene TRBJ2-7; 8 bases line up with TRBD1. CDR3 size: 14 residues. Germline values: CDR1 MNHEY, CDR2 SMNVEV (reference sequence). Losses at the gene ends were 2 bases for V and 4 bases for J; bases not matched to a gene: 4. The CDR3 nucleotides are TGTGCCAGCAGTTTAGCCAGGGGGCTTTACGAGCAGTACTTC. Its protein is CASSLARGLYEQYF.

This clone was counted a few times. V gene TRBV5-1 combines with J gene TRBJ1-1, with a weak D call TRBD1 (5 bases). This CDR3 spans 15 amino acids. The ends were cut back, 0 bases at V and 3 bases at J, with 12 bases in the middle. Germline V lookup: CDR1 SGHRS, CDR2 YFSETQ. CDR3 region: CASSLDGAGYTEAFF. CDR3 sequence (DNA): TGCGCCAGCAGCTTGGATGGGGCAGGATACACTGAAGCTTTCTTT.